Described below is a single T cell receptor (beta chain) sequence and its context. Its antigen is undetermined. Assay used: immunoSEQ multiplex PCR; TCRdb lists only in-frame clones, some missing. The table has about 67,000 clones, over 75% seen once. The length of the CDR3 is 14 residues. V lost 5 bases, J lost 0 bases, and 0 bases stayed unmatched. Germline V gene data show CDR1 as SNHLY and CDR2 as FYNNEI. These data belong to a study of OX40 agonist ivuxolimab in advanced cancers. Study-level points and caveats: Antigens targeted by the expanded peripheral T cells were not determined.

The receptor comes from an adult with an advanced solid tumor such as melanoma, head and neck, liver or kidney cancer. V is TRBV2 and J is TRBJ2-1, with 8 bases aligning to TRBD2. The source was CD4+ or CD8+ T cells sorted from blood, collected in a trial of the OX40 agonist ivuxolimab. The CDR3: CASSSGSSYNEQFF. In DNA, the CDR3 is TGTGCCAGCAGTAGCGGGAGCTCCTACAATGAGCAGTTCTTC.